These T cell receptor beta chains were read from a single sample in a study of T cell responses to AZD1222 COVID-19 vaccine. Some clones are missing from TCRdb's copy, which holds only in-frame ones; the method was immunoSEQ multiplex PCR. The sample includes 100,000 to 150,000 clones, about 90% of them seen just once. Material: peripheral blood, obtained on day 0 of MenACWY control vaccination. These receptors originate from an adult in good health. Both conserved end residues are part of each CDR3. D genes are given only for firm matches. Size values are once, few and many counts, or a class for expanded clones, and some rows have none.

J gene | clone size | V gene | D gene | CDR3 protein | CDR3 DNA
TRBJ2-3 | . | TRBV25-1 | . | CASSLGVGGDTQYF | TGTGCCAGCAGTCTGGGAGTCGGTGGGGATACGCAGTATTTT
TRBJ2-7 | . | TRBV28 | TRBD1 | CASNPQGAYEQYF | TGTGCCAGCAACCCTCAGGGGGCCTACGAGCAGTACTTC
TRBJ2-1 | . | TRBV5-4 | . | CASRPAGASYSYNEQFF | TGTGCCAGCAGGCCTGCGGGGGCCTCTTACTCCTACAACGAGCAGTTCTTC
TRBJ2-4 | . | TRBV19 | . | CASSGPLAKNIQYF | TGTGCCAGTAGCGGGCCACTAGCCAAAAACATTCAGTACTTC
TRBJ2-3 | . | TRBV9 | . | CASSVATGASTDTQYF | TGTGCCAGCAGCGTAGCTACAGGAGCCAGCACAGATACGCAGTATTTT
TRBJ1-2 | . | TRBV7-2 | TRBD1 | CASRLPGGAAYGYTF | TGTGCCAGCAGATTACCAGGGGGCGCGGCCTATGGCTACACCTTC
TRBJ2-5 | . | TRBV30 | TRBD2 | CAWTSGSGETQYF | TGTGCCTGGACTAGCGGGAGTGGAGAGACCCAGTACTTC
TRBJ2-5 | once | TRBV5-4 | . | CASSPSGGRAIGETQYF | TGTGCCAGCAGCCCGAGTGGGGGCAGGGCCATAGGAGAGACCCAGTACTTC
TRBJ2-1 | . | TRBV4-3 | TRBD2 | CASSQDFLASGGGSYNEQFF | TGCGCCAGCAGCCAAGATTTCTTGGCTAGCGGGGGGGGATCCTACAATGAGCAGTTCTTC
TRBJ2-2 | . | TRBV29-1 | . | CSVLSFINTGELFF | TGCAGCGTTCTTAGTTTCATCAACACCGGGGAGCTGTTTTTT
TRBJ2-3 | few | TRBV5-1 | TRBD2 | CASSLLGLAGVATDTQYF | TGCGCCAGCAGCTTGCTAGGACTAGCGGGAGTCGCCACAGATACGCAGTATTTT
TRBJ1-3 | few | TRBV10-2 | TRBD1 | CASSDPTGLHPDTRSGNTIYF | TGCGCCAGCAGTGACCCGACAGGGCTACATCCCGATACCCGATCTGGAAACACCATATATTTT
TRBJ2-7 | . | TRBV6-5 | . | CASRRMGDYEQYF | TGTGCCAGCAGGAGGATGGGGGACTACGAGCAGTACTTC
TRBJ1-6 | once | TRBV5-1 | TRBD1 | CASSLAGTGNSPLHF | TGCGCCAGCAGCTTGGCCGGGACAGGGAATTCACCCCTCCACTTT
TRBJ1-1 | . | TRBV7-3 | . | CASSLSDGNTEAFF | TGTGCCAGCAGCCTTTCGGACGGGAACACTGAAGCTTTCTTT